Here is one T cell receptor beta chain with its context. The antigen remains undetermined. Other DNA sequences in this specimen translate into the identical CDR3. This record comes from a study of shared clonotypes between healthy human individuals. Study-level findings and limits: A reduction in generation probabilities was seen for non-shared clonotypes relative to those shared by all four donors.

Libraries were prepared by immunoSEQ multiplex PCR; TCRdb keeps only in-frame clonotypes and omits some of them. The table shows around 2.3 million clones, with approximately 94% occurring only once. The sequencing input was naive CD4+ T cells sorted from blood. Subset specified: CD45RA+ positively selected. The receptor comes from a man between 18 and 29 years old in good health.

In DNA, the CDR3 is TGCGCCAGCAGTCGAGATTTTACCTACGAGCAGTACTTC. Translating gives CASSRDFTYEQYF. The rearrangement uses TRBV5-1 and TRBJ2-7, with D hard to call. Trimming left V 5 bases short and J 2 bases short, with 11 bases between. CDR1 SGHRS and CDR2 YFSETQ come from the germline V gene. CDR3 size: 13 residues.